Listed here are 29 T cell receptor beta chains from one sample, sequenced in a study of blood T cell repertoires in COVID-19. Assay: immunoSEQ multiplex PCR; the TCRdb copy retains only in-frame clones and omits some. Here the sample spans 120,000 to 150,000 clones, about three quarters being singletons. Sequencing input: peripheral blood. The receptors shown here come from a man older than 75 with acute or convalescent COVID-19.

The rearrangement joins TRBV28 to TRBJ1-4; perhaps TRBD1 as D (5 bases). The germline V and J ends were trimmed by 2 bases and 0 bases, with 13 bases remaining between them. The CDR3 extends over 17 amino acids. Germline V gene sequence: CDR1 MDHEN, CDR2 SYDVKM. CDR3 DNA: TGTGCCAGCAGTTTAGGTGGGACTGCCGCAACTAATGAAAAACTGTTTTTT. It yields the protein CASSLGGTAATNEKLFF. The variable domain in full, completed from reference TRBV28 and TRBJ1-4, reads DVKVTQSSRYLVKRTGEKVFLECVQDMDHENMFWYRQDPGLGLRLIYFSYDVKMKEKGDIPEGYSVSREKKERFSLILESASTNQTSMYLCASSLGGTAATNEKLFFGSGTQLSVL.

This chain joins TRBV7-2 and TRBJ1-2, with 8 bases aligning to TRBD1. Looked up from germline, CDR1 is SGHTA and CDR2 is FQGNSA. The V gene end was trimmed by 5 bases and the J gene end by 8 bases; junction bases not matched to a gene: 16. The CDR3 runs 16 residues. The CDR3 DNA is TGTGCCAGCAGCCTAAATACAGGGGGTCCGGTATGGGGCTACACCTTC. As protein: CASSLNTGGPVWGYTF.

The chain employs TRBV7-9 and TRBJ1-4; D is undetermined. The ends were cut back, 5 bases at V and 0 bases at J, with 10 bases in the middle. Germline V lookup: CDR1 SEHNR, CDR2 FQNEAQ (reference sequence). The CDR3 length is 15 residues. The CDR3 coding sequence is TGTGCCAGCAGCCTCCTATTACCAACTAATGAAAAACTGTTTTTT. Translated: CASSLLLPTNEKLFF.

This clone was counted a single time. V usage is TRBV28 and J usage is TRBJ1-1, with TRBD1 matching 8 bases. The germline V gene has CDR1 MDHEN and CDR2 SYDVKM. V shed 7 bases, J shed 5 bases, and the junction held 9 bases outside the gene matches. The CDR3 loop spans 14 amino acids. CDR3 region: CASITGGSVTEAFF. The CDR3 DNA is TGTGCCAGCATTACAGGGGGGAGTGTTACTGAAGCTTTCTTT.

The chain joins TRBV2 to TRBJ1-1; tentatively, D is TRBD1 (6 bases). The CDR3 extends over 13 amino acids. Between the trimmed V and J ends, which lost 6 bases and 1 base, there was a span of 9 bases. From germline, CDR1 is SNHLY and CDR2 FYNNEI. The CDR3 DNA reads as TGTGCCAGCAGGATGACAGGGAACACTGAAGCTTTCTTT. Its translation: CASRMTGNTEAFF.

The rearrangement links TRBV7-2 to TRBJ2-3; TRBD2 aligns across 10 bases. This CDR3 spans 16 amino acids. The V segment lost 4 bases and the J segment 2 bases; nucleotides outside the gene matches: 6. Germline CDR1 reads SGHTA; CDR2 reads FQGNSA. CDR3 region: CASSSTLAGNTDTQYF. DNA for the CDR3: TGTGCCAGCAGCTCAACACTAGCGGGGAACACAGATACGCAGTATTTT.

The chain carries TRBV12-3 or TRBV12-4 and TRBJ2-7, with D possibly being TRBD1 (6 bases). V was pared by 6 bases and J by 3 bases, with 9 bases between. This CDR3 has 12 residues. The CDR3 loop is CASSSDSYEQYF. The CDR3 nucleotides are TGTGCCAGCAGCTCGGACAGCTACGAGCAGTACTTC.

This sequence joins TRBV6-1 and TRBJ1-1, with TRBD1 matching over 10 bases. Trimming cost V 2 bases and J 0 bases; bases outside gene matches: 6. The CDR3 has 17 amino acids. CDR1 is MNHNS and CDR2 is SASEGT in the germline V gene. As DNA, the CDR3 is TGTGCCAGCAGTGAATTTGGGACAGGGGATTTGAACACTGAAGCTTTCTTT. This codes for CASSEFGTGDLNTEAFF.

This clone was counted a single time. This chain connects TRBV11-2 to TRBJ2-5; 9 bases fit TRBD2. Germline CDR1 is SGHAT and CDR2 is FQNNGV. This CDR3 contains 16 residues. Trimming at V came to 0 bases and at J to 6 bases, leaving 8 bases not matched to a gene. CDR3 nucleotide sequence: TGTGCCAGCAGCTTAGATCTCCTAGCGGGGAGCCAGACCCAGTACTTC. It translates to CASSLDLLAGSQTQYF.

V and J are TRBV28 and TRBJ2-6, with 10 positions matching TRBD1. V was clipped by 9 bases and J by 2 bases; unmatched bases: 10. This CDR3 is 17 amino acids long. CDR1 and CDR2 (germline): MDHEN, SYDVKM. CDR3 sequence: CASRPGQGIPGANVLTF. CDR3 coding DNA: TGTGCCAGTAGACCGGGACAGGGGATACCTGGGGCCAACGTCCTGACTTTC. Variable domain in full (rest from reference TRBV28 and TRBJ2-6): DVKVTQSSRYLVKRTGEKVFLECVQDMDHENMFWYRQDPGLGLRLIYFSYDVKMKEKGDIPEGYSVSREKKERFSLILESASTNQTSMYLCASRPGQGIPGANVLTFGAGSRLTVL.

This chain links TRBV12-3 or TRBV12-4 with TRBJ2-5, with D perhaps matching TRBD1 (6 bases). V was clipped by 7 bases and J by 4 bases, with 10 bases between them. This CDR3 spans 12 amino acids. CDR3 region: CASTVRGETQYF. In DNA form, the CDR3 reads TGTGCCAGCACCGTCAGGGGAGAGACCCAGTACTTC.

V and J are TRBV5-1 and TRBJ1-2, with 9 bases fitting TRBD1. CDR1 and CDR2 from the germline V gene are SGHRS and YFSETQ. Trimming removed 3 bases from V and 5 bases from J; junction bases left unmatched: 5. The CDR3 is 14 amino acids. CDR3 region: CASSSDRGRYGYTF. CDR3 sequence (DNA): TGCGCCAGCAGCTCCGACAGGGGGAGGTATGGCTACACCTTC.

The chain uses TRBV2 and TRBJ2-3, with 10 bases aligning to TRBD2. V trimming: 4 bases; J trimming: 2 bases; junction bases outside the gene matches: 3. This CDR3 is built from 15 residues. Germline V gene sequence: CDR1 SNHLY, CDR2 FYNNEI. CDR3 amino acids: CASSATSGFTDTQYF. As DNA, the CDR3 is TGTGCCAGCAGTGCGACTAGCGGGTTCACAGATACGCAGTATTTT.

The rearrangement uses TRBV5-1 and TRBJ1-3; TRBD1 might be the D (6 bases). The CDR3 has 14 amino acids. The V end lost 4 bases, the J end lost 7 bases, and 15 bases lay between the germline ends. CDR1 is SGHRS, CDR2 YFSETQ, per germline. CDR3 DNA: TGCGCCAGCAGCCCCTCGGGACATTGGAACACCATATATTTT. This sequence encodes CASSPSGHWNTIYF.

This chain uses TRBV7-6 with TRBJ1-2, with 10 bases that match TRBD1. Looked up from germline, CDR1 is SGHVS and CDR2 is FNYEAQ. The CDR3 consists of 16 residues. Trimming removed 1 base from V and 0 bases from J; junction bases left unmatched: 2. The chain's CDR3 is CASSLGTGGSNYGYTF. The CDR3 DNA reads as TGTGCCAGCAGCTTAGGGACAGGGGGTTCTAACTATGGCTACACCTTC.

This chain joins TRBV9 and TRBJ1-5, with TRBD1 as a possible D gene (5 bases). CDR1 and CDR2 from the germline V gene are SGDLS and YYNGEE. The CDR3 is 17 residues long. Trimming removed 4 bases from V and 0 bases from J, with 17 bases in between. The CDR3: CASSRPPSQGSNQPQHF. Written as DNA, the CDR3 is TGTGCCAGCAGCCGACCGCCGAGTCAGGGTAGCAATCAGCCCCAGCATTTT.

This clone was seen a single time. This chain uses TRBV7-9 with TRBJ2-6, with a tentative D call TRBD2 (5 bases). There are 14 residues in the CDR3. With 3 bases removed from V and 2 bases from J, the gap between germline ends came to 5 bases. CDR1 SEHNR and CDR2 FQNEAQ come from the germline V gene (reference sequence). This CDR3 reads CASSLRAGANVLTF. Here the CDR3 DNA reads TGTGCCAGCAGCTTGCGGGCTGGGGCCAACGTCCTGACTTTC. The full variable domain, in which reference TRBV7-9 and TRBJ2-6 provide the parts outside the CDR3, is DTGVSQNPRHKITKRGQNVTFRCDPISEHNRLYWYRQTLGQGPEFLTYFQNEAQLEKSRLLSDRFSAERPKGSFSTLEIQRTEQGDSAMYLCASSLRAGANVLTFGAGSRLTVL.

The chain uses TRBV18 and TRBJ2-2; tentatively, D is TRBD1 (6 bases). CDR1 is KGHSH, CDR2 LQKENI, per germline. CDR3 length: 14 residues. V was trimmed by 5 bases and J by 3 bases, leaving 10 bases between them. The CDR3 loop reads CASSSGVDTGELFF. The DNA of the CDR3 is TGTGCCAGCTCATCAGGGGTCGACACCGGGGAGCTGTTTTTT.

This chain connects TRBV9 to TRBJ2-4, with D tentatively TRBD1 (5 bases). CDR3 length: 13 residues. Trimming shortened V by 0 bases and J by 8 bases, and 9 bases separated the two germline ends. Germline CDR1 SGDLS, CDR2 YYNGEE. CDR3: CASSVDRKDIQYF. CDR3 coding DNA: TGTGCCAGCAGCGTAGACAGGAAGGACATTCAGTACTTC.

The rearrangement links TRBV20-1 to TRBJ2-7; D gene unclear. V gave up 3 bases and J gave up 6 bases, with 12 bases separating them. Germline-derived CDR1 and CDR2 are DFQATT and SNEGSKA (reference sequence). The CDR3 is made up of 12 amino acids. The CDR3 spells CSASGSGLEQYF. CDR3 coding DNA: TGCAGTGCTAGTGGCAGTGGGCTCGAGCAGTACTTC.

V usage is TRBV7-3 and J usage is TRBJ1-1; TRBD1 agrees at 7 bases. Germline CDR1 is SGHTA and CDR2 is FQGTGA. This CDR3 is built from 14 residues. Trimming at V came to 5 bases and at J to 2 bases, leaving 5 bases not matched to a gene. CDR3 amino acids: CASSAGTANTEAFF. CDR3 in DNA: TGTGCCAGCAGCGCCGGGACAGCCAACACTGAAGCTTTCTTT. Full variable domain (outside the CDR3, taken from reference TRBV7-3 and TRBJ1-1): GAGVSQTPSNKVTEKGKYVELRCDPISGHTALYWYRQSLGQGPEFLIYFQGTGAADDSGLPNDRFFAVRPEGSVSTLKIQRTERGDSAVYLCASSAGTANTEAFFGQGTRLTVV.

In this sample, this clone turned up many times. This chain joins TRBV7-2 and TRBJ1-6; tentatively, D is TRBD1 (5 bases). CDR1 is SGHTA and CDR2 is FQGNSA in the germline V gene. CDR3 size: 15 residues. Trimming removed 3 bases at V and 6 bases at J, with 12 bases between. DNA for the CDR3: TGTGCCAGCAGCTTCACGACAGTCCCTAATTCACCCCTCCACTTT. Translation gives CASSFTTVPNSPLHF. The full variable domain, completed using reference TRBV7-2 and TRBJ1-6, is GAGVSQSPSNKVTEKGKDVELRCDPISGHTALYWYRQSLGQGLEFLIYFQGNSAPDKSGLPSDRFSAERTGGSVSTLTIQRTQQEDSAVYLCASSFTTVPNSPLHFGNGTRLTVT.

This clone was counted a few times. V gene TRBV7-9 combines with J gene TRBJ2-1, with TRBD2 identical over 7 bases. V trimming: 5 bases; J trimming: 9 bases; junction bases outside the gene matches: 16. This CDR3 contains 16 residues. The V gene's germline CDR1 is SEHNR and CDR2 FQNEAQ (reference sequence). CDR3 protein: CASSAWTRRAFGEQFF. CDR3 nucleotides: TGTGCCAGCAGCGCTTGGACTAGAAGGGCGTTTGGTGAGCAGTTCTTC.

V usage is TRBV5-1 and J usage is TRBJ1-4; D is unclear. CDR1 and CDR2 from the germline V gene are SGHRS and YFSETQ. The V gene lost 4 bases and the J gene lost 0 bases, with 7 bases spanning the gap. This CDR3 is 14 amino acids long. This CDR3 is CASSDGATNEKLFF. CDR3 bases: TGCGCCAGCAGCGACGGAGCAACTAATGAAAAACTGTTTTTT.

V usage is TRBV7-2 and J usage is TRBJ2-7; D is possibly TRBD1 (5 bases). The CDR3 spans 15 residues. The germline V and J ends were trimmed by 5 bases and 2 bases, with 16 bases remaining between them. Germline V gives CDR1 SGHTA, CDR2 FQGNSA. The CDR3 DNA sequence: TGTGCCAGCAGCCCATCTCAGGGTCAGACCTACGAGCAGTACTTC. This sequence encodes CASSPSQGQTYEQYF.

The chain employs TRBV19 and TRBJ2-2, with a tentative D call TRBD1 (5 bases). Trimming removed 8 bases at V and 2 bases at J, with 12 bases between. This CDR3 comprises 14 residues. Germline lookup yields CDR1 LNHDA and CDR2 SQIVND (reference sequence). CDR3 nucleotides: TGTGCCAGTCGGCAGGGAAGAAACACCGGGGAGCTGTTTTTT. Its protein is CASRQGRNTGELFF.

This clone was seen more than once but under ten times. This chain connects TRBV5-1 to TRBJ2-2; no clear D gene. V gave up 0 bases and J gave up 0 bases, with 6 bases separating them. The CDR3 runs 15 residues. CDR1 is SGHRS, CDR2 YFSETQ, per germline. CDR3: CASSLVISNTGELFF. The CDR3, as DNA: TGCGCCAGCAGCTTGGTCATTTCGAACACCGGGGAGCTGTTTTTT.

The CDR3: CASSPTPGSGGAGSTDTQYF. The CDR3 DNA reads TGCGCCAGCAGCCCCACCCCCGGTTCTGGGGGAGCGGGTAGCACAGATACGCAGTATTTT. This chain joins TRBV5-1 and TRBJ2-3; TRBD2 is a possible D gene (6 bases). V dropped 4 bases and J dropped 0 bases, with 27 bases sitting between them. The CDR3 has 20 amino acids. CDR1 is SGHRS, CDR2 YFSETQ, per germline.

This rearrangement joins TRBV28 to TRBJ2-6, with D possibly matching TRBD2 (6 bases). CDR1 MDHEN and CDR2 SYDVKM come from the germline V gene. The CDR3 is made up of 16 amino acids. V lost 7 bases and J 2 bases, leaving 15 bases between the germline ends. In nucleotides, the CDR3 is TGTGCCAGCACCCCCGGGGGACGGACTGGGGCCAACGTCCTGACTTTC. Protein sequence: CASTPGGRTGANVLTF.